Listed below are T cell receptor beta chains from one sample, sequenced in a study of blood T cell repertoires in COVID-19. Assay: immunoSEQ multiplex PCR; the TCRdb copy retains only in-frame clones and omits some. The table has about 190,000 clones, approximately 85% seen once; the top ten hold 5.5% to 8%. The sequencing sample was made of peripheral blood. These receptors were obtained from an elderly man with COVID-19, enrolled during active disease. CDR3s include the opening cysteine and the closing phenylalanine or tryptophan. Each record gives: clone size, V gene, J gene, D gene, CDR3 protein, CDR3 DNA. D genes are given only for firm matches. Clone size is given for some rows only: seen once, a few or many times, or a class if the clone is expanded.

.,TRBV3-1/TRBV3-2,TRBJ1-2,TRBD1,CASSQGDRPNYGYTF,TGTGCCAGCAGCCAAGGGGACAGGCCTAACTATGGCTACACCTTC
.,TRBV24-1,TRBJ2-1,TRBD2,CATSDSASGGLYNEQFF,TGTGCCACCAGTGATTCCGCTAGCGGGGGCCTCTACAATGAGCAGTTCTTC
.,TRBV12-5,TRBJ1-5,.,CASGLGQGSNQPQHF,TGTGCTAGTGGTTTAGGGCAGGGAAGCAATCAGCCCCAGCATTTT
.,TRBV11-3,TRBJ1-1,.,CASSSRQDSEAFF,TGTGCCAGCAGCTCCCGACAGGACTCTGAAGCTTTCTTT
.,TRBV9,TRBJ1-6,TRBD1,CASRAGTGDSPLHF,TGTGCCAGCAGGGCCGGGACAGGGGATTCGCCCCTCCACTTT
many,TRBV5-1,TRBJ1-4,TRBD1,CASSRRDRAANEKLFF,TGCGCCAGCAGCCGCAGAGACAGGGCCGCTAATGAAAAACTGTTTTTT
.,TRBV2,TRBJ2-5,.,CASLGGRMEETQYF,TGTGCCAGCCTAGGGGGACGGATGGAAGAGACCCAGTACTTC
.,TRBV11-2,TRBJ1-5,.,CASSLAGDNQPQHF,TGTGCCAGCAGCCTAGCGGGAGACAATCAGCCCCAGCATTTT
.,TRBV7-6,TRBJ1-5,TRBD1,CASSLETGTNQPQHF,TGTGCCAGCAGCTTAGAGACAGGGACCAATCAGCCCCAGCATTTT
.,TRBV28,TRBJ2-7,TRBD2,CASSLRTSGGAHSYEQYF,TGTGCCAGCAGTTTACGAACTAGCGGGGGCGCTCACTCCTACGAGCAGTACTTC
few,TRBV5-4,TRBJ1-6,TRBD1,CASSRGTGYNSPLHF,TGTGCCAGCAGCCGCGGGACAGGTTATAATTCACCCCTCCACTTT
.,TRBV7-9,TRBJ1-5,.,CASSLDGGQNQPQHF,TGTGCCAGCAGCTTAGACGGGGGGCAGAATCAGCCCCAGCATTTT
.,TRBV11-3,TRBJ2-2,TRBD1,CASSLGWDRGNTGELFF,TGTGCCAGCAGCTTAGGTTGGGACAGGGGAAACACCGGGGAGCTGTTTTTT
.,TRBV19,TRBJ1-1,.,CASSTSQTQNTEAFF,TGTGCCAGTAGTACCTCGCAAACACAAAACACTGAAGCTTTCTTT
once,TRBV5-4,TRBJ1-4,.,CASSSQGIELEKLFF,TGTGCCAGCAGCTCACAGGGAATCGAATTAGAAAAACTGTTTTTT
once,TRBV6-6,TRBJ2-7,.,CASKAEKTLEQYF,TGTGCCAGCAAAGCCGAGAAAACCCTCGAGCAGTACTTC
.,TRBV7-2,TRBJ2-7,.,CASSFAGISYEQYF,TGTGCCAGCAGCTTCGCAGGGATCTCCTACGAGCAGTACTTC
.,TRBV18,TRBJ1-2,.,CASSATEHYGYTF,TGTGCCAGCTCAGCGACAGAGCACTATGGCTACACCTTC
.,TRBV12-3/TRBV12-4,TRBJ2-1,.,CASSSSGGTGFF,TGTGCCAGCAGTTCAAGCGGGGGGACAGGGTTCTTC
.,TRBV2,TRBJ1-4,TRBD1,CASSVRQGAGEKLFF,TGTGCCAGCAGTGTGCGACAGGGCGCGGGCGAAAAACTGTTTTTT
few,TRBV4-2,TRBJ1-5,TRBD1,CASSQVTGGNQPQHF,TGTGCCAGCAGCCAGGTTACAGGGGGCAATCAGCCCCAGCATTTT
.,TRBV11-3,TRBJ2-5,.,CASSLDRRQPETQYF,TGTGCCAGCAGCTTAGATCGTAGACAGCCTGAGACCCAGTACTTC
.,TRBV3-1/TRBV3-2,TRBJ1-4,.,CASSVGRWANEKLFF,TGTGCCAGCAGCGTTGGGCGATGGGCTAATGAAAAACTGTTTTTT
.,TRBV28,TRBJ2-7,.,CASRRQEPYEQYF,TGTGCCAGCAGGCGACAGGAGCCCTACGAGCAGTACTTC
.,TRBV15,TRBJ2-4,TRBD2,CATSRGGLAGDKNIQYF,TGTGCCACCAGCAGAGGAGGACTAGCGGGGGACAAAAACATTCAGTACTTC
.,TRBV5-4,TRBJ1-6,TRBD1,CASSLGRDRVTYSPLHF,TGTGCCAGCAGCTTGGGTCGCGACAGGGTGACCTATTCACCCCTCCACTTT
.,TRBV19,TRBJ1-6,.,CASSKSGTGNSPLHF,TGTGCCAGTAGTAAGTCCGGAACAGGGAATTCACCCCTCCACTTT
.,TRBV3-1/TRBV3-2,TRBJ2-5,TRBD1,CASSLDRVRETQYF,TGTGCCAGCAGCCTTGACAGGGTACGGGAGACCCAGTACTTC
.,TRBV2,TRBJ1-4,TRBD1,CASSEDRGQLKLFF,TGTGCCAGCAGTGAAGATAGGGGACAGCTCAAACTGTTTTTT
.,TRBV5-1,TRBJ1-4,.,CASSSMELGGVEKLFF,TGCGCCAGCAGCTCGATGGAACTTGGAGGTGTCGAAAAACTGTTTTTT
few,TRBV9,TRBJ1-3,.,CASSVAQAQGNTIYF,TGTGCCAGCAGCGTGGCGCAGGCCCAAGGAAACACCATATATTTT
.,TRBV4-2,TRBJ2-7,.,CASSPQRGYEQYF,TGTGCCAGCAGCCCTCAACGGGGGTACGAGCAGTACTTC
.,TRBV7-6,TRBJ1-4,.,CASSLAAGYSTNEKLFF,TGTGCCAGCAGCTTAGCGGCAGGGTATTCTACTAATGAAAAACTGTTTTTT
.,TRBV12-3/TRBV12-4,TRBJ1-6,TRBD1,CASTGQGHF,TGTGCCAGCACAGGACAGGGCCACTTT
.,TRBV6-1,TRBJ2-7,.,CASSEGGVRSYEQYF,TGTGCCAGCAGTGAAGGGGGGGTACGGTCCTACGAGCAGTACTTC
once,TRBV19,TRBJ1-1,.,CASSIDKERNTEAFF,TGTGCCAGTAGTATAGATAAGGAGCGGAACACTGAAGCTTTCTTT
.,TRBV9,TRBJ2-3,TRBD2,CASSVSGGLTMNTDTQYF,TGTGCCAGCAGCGTATCGGGAGGGTTAACGATGAACACAGATACGCAGTATTTT
.,TRBV27,TRBJ2-1,TRBD2,CASTTRGGREEQFF,TGTGCCAGCACAACCCGGGGGGGCCGAGAAGAGCAGTTCTTC
.,TRBV28,TRBJ1-2,TRBD1,CASSSGTVYGYTF,TGTGCCAGCAGTTCCGGGACAGTCTATGGCTACACCTTC
.,TRBV5-4,TRBJ2-1,TRBD2,CASSLPSSGGPNNEQFF,TGTGCCAGCAGCTTACCGTCTAGCGGGGGGCCGAACAATGAGCAGTTCTTC
.,TRBV28,TRBJ1-5,.,CASSPGGKGNQPQHF,TGTGCCAGCAGCCCGGGGGGGAAAGGGAATCAGCCCCAGCATTTT
.,TRBV15,TRBJ1-3,.,CATSRGDISGNTIYF,TGTGCCACCAGCAGAGGGGACATCTCTGGAAACACCATATATTTT
.,TRBV19,TRBJ2-2,TRBD1,CASSGQGNTGELFF,TGTGCCAGTAGTGGACAGGGGAACACCGGGGAGCTGTTTTTT
.,TRBV5-8,TRBJ1-2,.,CASSTKDRTNYGYTF,TGTGCCAGCAGCACCAAGGACAGAACTAACTATGGCTACACCTTC
once,TRBV20-1,TRBJ2-7,.,CSASSGGATYEQYF,TGCAGTGCTAGTAGTGGGGGGGCCACCTACGAGCAGTACTTC
.,TRBV2,TRBJ2-2,.,CASSVNRANTGELFF,TGTGCCAGCAGTGTCAACAGGGCTAACACCGGGGAGCTGTTTTTT
.,TRBV18,TRBJ2-4,.,CASSPGNRQNIQYF,TGTGCCAGCTCACCAGGGAACAGGCAAAACATTCAGTACTTC
.,TRBV7-2,TRBJ1-3,.,CASSPGHRNPIYF,TGTGCCAGCAGTCCCGGACACCGGAACCCCATATATTTT
.,TRBV6-5,TRBJ2-3,.,CASSSGADTQYF,TGTGCCAGCAGTTCGGGAGCAGATACGCAGTATTTT
once,TRBV7-2,TRBJ2-5,TRBD2,CASSLGLAASSETQYF,TGTGCCAGCAGCTTAGGACTAGCGGCCAGTTCAGAGACCCAGTACTTC
.,TRBV11-3,TRBJ2-7,TRBD1,CASSFSTGPEQYF,TGTGCCAGCAGCTTCTCGACAGGGCCCGAGCAGTACTTC
once,TRBV5-1,TRBJ2-2,.,CASSGGTGPDTGELFF,TGCGCCAGCAGCGGCGGGACGGGGCCGGACACCGGGGAGCTGTTTTTT
.,TRBV3-1/TRBV3-2,TRBJ2-1,.,CASSQATGPYSYNEQFF,TGTGCCAGCAGCCAAGCTACAGGGCCCTACTCCTACAATGAGCAGTTCTTC
.,TRBV28,TRBJ1-4,TRBD1,CASSLGQGNEKLFF,TGTGCCAGCAGTCTTGGACAGGGGAATGAAAAACTGTTTTTT
.,TRBV7-2,TRBJ1-5,TRBD1,CASSRQGDQPQHF,TGTGCCAGCAGCCGACAGGGAGATCAGCCCCAGCATTTT
.,TRBV19,TRBJ1-5,.,CASSIDRGGGRIQPQHF,TGTGCCAGTAGTATAGATCGCGGTGGGGGCAGGATTCAGCCCCAGCATTTT